This T cell receptor beta chain was identified in a study of tumor-infiltrating lymphocytes in glioblastoma multiforme. CDR1 and CDR2 from the germline V gene are MNHEY and SVGEGT. This CDR3 has 17 residues. In regard to this clonotype: One end of the junction is discordant with germline, which a read error may explain.

Three nested ARM-PCR rounds with V-beta and C-beta primers built TCRB libraries. TCRdb passed the multiplex PCR reads through MiXCR, listing each CDR3 protein once. This table has around 15,000 distinct CDR3 sequences, about 69% appearing once. The chain is built from TRBV6-2 or TRBV6-3 and TRBJ2-2; the match to TRBD1 covers 7 bases. This sequence originates from a male donor with glioblastoma. The specimen was brain tumor tissue. CDR3 residues: CASSYPRDSLTTGELIF. Written as DNA, the CDR3 is TGTGCCAGCAGTTACCCCCGGGACAGCCTGACGACCGGGGAGCTGATTTTT.